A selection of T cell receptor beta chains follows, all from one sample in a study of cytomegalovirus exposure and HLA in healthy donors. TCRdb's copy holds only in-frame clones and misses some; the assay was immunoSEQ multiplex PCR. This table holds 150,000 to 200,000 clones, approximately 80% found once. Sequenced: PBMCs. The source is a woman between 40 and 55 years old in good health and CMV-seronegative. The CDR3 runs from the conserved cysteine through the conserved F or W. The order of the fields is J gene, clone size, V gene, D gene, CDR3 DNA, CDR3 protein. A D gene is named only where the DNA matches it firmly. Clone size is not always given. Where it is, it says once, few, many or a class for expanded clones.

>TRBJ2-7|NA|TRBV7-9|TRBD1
TGTGCCAGCAGCTTAGGAGACAGGGTAACCTACGAGCAGTACTTC
CASSLGDRVTYEQYF
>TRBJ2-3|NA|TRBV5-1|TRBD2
TGCGCCAGCAGCAGCGGGAGGACTAGCGGGGGGGCGCGCACAGATACGCAGTATTTT
CASSSGRTSGGARTDTQYF
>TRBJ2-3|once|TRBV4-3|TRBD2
TGCGCCAGCAGCCAAGTTGTTCTAGCGGGGGGTCGGGCAGATACGCAGTATTTT
CASSQVVLAGGRADTQYF
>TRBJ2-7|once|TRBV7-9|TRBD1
TGTTCCAGCAGCTACAGTGGACAGGGCCGCACCCGTACGGAGCAGTACTTC
CSSSYSGQGRTRTEQYF
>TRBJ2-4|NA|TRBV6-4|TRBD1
TGTGCCAGCTCCTCCTCGGGGACAGGGGGCGGAGGGCCAGCCAAAAACATTCAGTACTTC
CASSSSGTGGGGPAKNIQYF
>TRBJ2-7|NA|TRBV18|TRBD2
TGTGCCAGCGCGGTGGGACTAGCGCCCTACGAGCAGTACTTC
CASAVGLAPYEQYF
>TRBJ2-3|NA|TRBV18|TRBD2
TGTGCCAGCTCACAAACGACTAGCGGGAGCACAGATACGCAGTATTTT
CASSQTTSGSTDTQYF
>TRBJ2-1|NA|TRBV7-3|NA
TGTGCCAGCAGCCGTAGCGGAACAACCAATGAGCAGTTCTTC
CASSRSGTTNEQFF
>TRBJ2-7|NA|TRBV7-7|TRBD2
TGTGCTAGCAGCTTAGGGTCGGGGAGGGAGTACGAGCAGTACTTC
CASSLGSGREYEQYF
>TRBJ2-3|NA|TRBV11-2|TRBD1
TGTGCCAGCAGCACCGACCGGGACAGGGGTAGCACAGATACGCAGTATTTT
CASSTDRDRGSTDTQYF
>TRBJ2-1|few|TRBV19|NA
TGTGCCAGTAGTAATCTCCTCAGGGATGAGCAGTTCTTC
CASSNLLRDEQFF
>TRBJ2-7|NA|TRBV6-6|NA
TGTGCCAGCAGTTACGACTTCACCTACGAGCAGTACTTC
CASSYDFTYEQYF
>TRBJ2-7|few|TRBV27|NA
TGTGCCAGCAGTTTATCGAAGGGGTTCTACGAGCAGTACTTC
CASSLSKGFYEQYF
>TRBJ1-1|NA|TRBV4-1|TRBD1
TGCGCCAGCAGCCATCGACAGGGAGTAAGCACTGAAGCTTTCTTT
CASSHRQGVSTEAFF
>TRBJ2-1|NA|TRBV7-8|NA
TGTGCCAGCAGCCCCCCCCCTTACAGTGAGCAGTTCTTC
CASSPPPYSEQFF
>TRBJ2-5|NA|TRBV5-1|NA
TGCGCCAGCAGCCCGGGAATGCGGGAGACCCAGTACTTC
CASSPGMRETQYF
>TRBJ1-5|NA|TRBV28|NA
TGTGCCAGCAGTTTTACAGAAATTAGCAATCAGCCCCAGCATTTT
CASSFTEISNQPQHF
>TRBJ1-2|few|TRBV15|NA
TGTGCCACCAGCAGTCCCAGGGCTGGGGTAGGCTATGGCTACACCTTC
CATSSPRAGVGYGYTF
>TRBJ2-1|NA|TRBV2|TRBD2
TGTGCCAGCAAATGGACTAGCGGGAGTAATGAGCAGTTCTTC
CASKWTSGSNEQFF
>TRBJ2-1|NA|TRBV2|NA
TGTGCCAGCAGGTATCCCGTGAATGAGCAGTTCTTC
CASRYPVNEQFF
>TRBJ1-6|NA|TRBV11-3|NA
TGTGCCAGCAGCGCAGGGTTGGTCCCGCGCGGTAATTACCCCCTCCACTTT
CASSAGLVPRGNYPLHF
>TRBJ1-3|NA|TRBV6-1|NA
TGTGCCAGCAGTGAAGCGCAAAGGGGTGTCAACACCATATATTTT
CASSEAQRGVNTIYF